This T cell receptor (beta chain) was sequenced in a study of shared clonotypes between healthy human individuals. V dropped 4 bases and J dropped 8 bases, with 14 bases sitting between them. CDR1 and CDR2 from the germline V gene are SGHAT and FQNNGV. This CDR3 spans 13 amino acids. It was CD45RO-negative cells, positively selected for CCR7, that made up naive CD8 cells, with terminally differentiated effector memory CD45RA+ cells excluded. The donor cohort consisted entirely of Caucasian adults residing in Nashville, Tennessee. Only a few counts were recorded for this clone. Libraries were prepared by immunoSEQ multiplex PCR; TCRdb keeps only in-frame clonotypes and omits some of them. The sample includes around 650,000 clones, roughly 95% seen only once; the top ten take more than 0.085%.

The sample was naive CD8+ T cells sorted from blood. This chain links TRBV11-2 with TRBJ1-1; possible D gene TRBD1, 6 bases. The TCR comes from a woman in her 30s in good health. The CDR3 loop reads CASSWEGGVEAFF. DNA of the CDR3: TGTGCCAGCAGCTGGGAGGGGGGAGTAGAAGCTTTCTTT.